This TCR beta chain was captured by sequencing in a study of shared clonotypes between healthy human individuals. This CDR3 has 15 residues. Measured with immunoSEQ multiplex PCR; TCRdb has only the in-frame clones, and not every one. The sample lists hundreds of thousands of clones, approximately 95% seen once, with over 0.09% in the top ten. CD8 cells classed as naive were CD45RO-negative and positively selected for CCR7, excluding terminally differentiated effector memory CD45RA+ cells. V is TRBV12-1 and J is TRBJ1-2. TRBV12-1 is a pseudogene segment. The sample taken for sequencing was naive CD8+ T cells sorted from blood. This TCR was recovered from a woman aged 30 to 39 in good health. The CDR3 nucleotides are TGTGCCAGCAGCTTTGATCGGGGCCCAGACTATGGCTACACCTTC. This codes for CASSFDRGPDYGYTF.